The 6 T cell receptor beta chains below all came from one sample that was sequenced in a study of T cell changes during pregnancy in multiple sclerosis. The method was immunoSEQ multiplex PCR; TCRdb's version includes in-frame clones alone and lacks a portion of them. The sample lists roughly 100,000 clones, around nine tenths seen once, with about 0.93% in the top ten. Here the sequenced sample was peripheral blood, taken after pregnancy. Source of these receptors: a female donor with multiple sclerosis, enrolled in a pregnancy study.

The chain carries TRBV19 and TRBJ2-1; 9 bases fit TRBD1. This CDR3 spans 13 amino acids. Germline V lookup: CDR1 LNHDA, CDR2 SQIVND (reference sequence). The V segment lost 6 bases and the J segment 8 bases; nucleotides outside the gene matches: 5. CDR3 amino acids: CASRLGQGYEQFF. DNA of the CDR3: TGTGCCAGTAGGCTGGGACAGGGCTATGAGCAGTTCTTC.

The J gene is TRBJ2-7, the V gene TRBV5-4; D unresolved. Between the trimmed V and J ends, which lost 4 bases and 5 bases, there was a span of 10 bases. The CDR3 spans 12 residues. Germline lookup yields CDR1 SGHNT and CDR2 YYREEE (reference sequence). DNA for the CDR3: TGTGCCAGCAGCAGAGGTGTGAACGAGCAGTACTTC. This codes for CASSRGVNEQYF. The full variable domain, its missing parts supplied by reference TRBV5-4 and TRBJ2-7, is ETGVTQSPTHLIKTRGQQVTLRCSSQSGHNTVSWYQQALGQGPQFIFQYYREEENGRGNFPPRFSGLQFPNYSSELNVNALELDDSALYLCASSRGVNEQYFGPGTRLTVT.

The chain combines TRBV5-1 with TRBJ2-7; D ambiguous. The CDR3 contains 12 residues. The ends were cut back, 4 bases at V and 0 bases at J, with 5 bases in the middle. The germline V gene has CDR1 SGHRS and CDR2 YFSETQ. CDR3 loop: CASSLVSYEQYF. The CDR3 DNA follows: TGCGCCAGCAGCCTCGTCTCCTACGAGCAGTACTTC. Based on the CDR3 plus reference TRBV5-1 and TRBJ2-7, the full variable domain is KAGVTQTPRYLIKTRGQQVTLSCSPISGHRSVSWYQQTPGQGLQFLFEYFSETQRNKGNFPGRFSGRQFSNSRSEMNVSTLELGDSALYLCASSLVSYEQYFGPGTRLTVT.

The chain employs TRBV10-3 and TRBJ2-7; 10 nucleotides agree with TRBD1. Trimming removed 9 bases from V and 0 bases from J; junction bases left unmatched: 5. Germline V CDR1 and CDR2: ENHRY, SYGVKD. This CDR3 comprises 14 residues. The CDR3 loop is CAISRQGASYEQYF. CDR3 nucleotides: TGTGCCATTTCCCGACAGGGGGCCTCCTACGAGCAGTACTTC.

The chain carries TRBV14 and TRBJ1-4, with D tentatively TRBD1 (5 bases). Trimming shortened V by 5 bases and J by 8 bases, and 12 bases separated the two germline ends. This CDR3 is 13 amino acids long. From germline, CDR1 is SGHDN and CDR2 FVKESK. The CDR3 here is CASSDLTDEKLFF. DNA of the CDR3: TGTGCCAGCAGCGACTTGACAGACGAAAAACTGTTTTTT.

The rearrangement joins TRBV11-2 to TRBJ2-2; tentative D call: TRBD1 (6 bases). The CDR3 consists of 14 residues. Trimming stripped 1 base from V and 5 bases from J, with 8 bases between. Germline V gives CDR1 SGHAT, CDR2 FQNNGV. CDR3 in amino acids: CASSLVQGTGELFF. CDR3 DNA sequence: TGTGCCAGCAGCTTAGTTCAGGGGACCGGGGAGCTGTTTTTT.